The T cell receptor (beta chain) described here comes from a study of T cell clonotyping in hematopoietic cell transplantation. Regarding the study as a whole: Few recipient clonotypes overlapped donors; over 95% were de novo at given depth.

Documented time point: recipient sample about 28 days before transplant, after cytoreduction. The J segment lost 9 bases and the V segment lost 1 base, leaving 9 bases of the junction unmatched. Germline CDR1 and CDR2: GTSNPN and SVGIG (reference sequence). The CDR3 runs to 15 residues. To note about this clone: Its specificity is unknown.

Profiling relied on immunoSEQ multiplex PCR, and the TCRdb table lists in-frame clones only, not all of them. The sample holds over 45,000 clones, 80% to 90% seen once. The chain joins TRBV30 to TRBJ2-1; TRBD2 matches at 10 bases. The sequences come from peripheral blood mononuclear cells, collected before stem cell transplant. The sequence came from a man in his sixties with biphenotypic leukemia. Some clones in this sample may be carry-over from other donors' samples. This CDR3 reads CAWSAEREGRGEQFF. CDR3 nucleotide sequence: TGTGCCTGGAGTGCGGAGCGGGAGGGCCGGGGTGAGCAGTTCTTC.